The 7 T cell receptor beta chains below were found in one sample sequenced in a study of graft-versus-host responses after intestinal transplantation. These receptors have no known antigen. Only in-frame clones appear in the TCRdb table, and some are missing; sequencing was by immunoSEQ multiplex PCR. The data hold approximately 46,000 clones, with 65% to 85% observed a single time. The material was unstimulated CD4+ T cells sorted from spleen or lymph node cells, obtained before transplant. These TCRs come from a human donor who was the organ donor for an intestinal transplant.

This chain uses TRBV6-6 with TRBJ1-3, with D unresolved. Germline V gene sequence: CDR1 MNHNY, CDR2 SVGAGI (reference sequence). With 0 bases removed from V and 7 bases from J, the gap between germline ends came to 13 bases. The length of the CDR3 is 15 residues. The CDR3 region has the DNA TGTGCCAGCAGTTACTCGAAGGGCCTCGGGAACACCATATATTTT. Its protein is CASSYSKGLGNTIYF.

This clone was counted between two and nine times. The genes are TRBV10-1 and TRBJ2-2, with TRBD1 matching 9 bases. CDR1 is WNHNN and CDR2 is SYGVQD in the germline V gene (reference sequence). The CDR3 consists of 17 residues. The J segment lost 1 base and the V segment lost 8 bases, leaving 11 bases of the junction unmatched. The CDR3 coding sequence is TGCGCCAGCGGAGGGGCTCCGGGACAGGGGAACACCGGGGAGCTGTTTTTT. As protein: CASGGAPGQGNTGELFF.

The chain carries TRBV4-2 and TRBJ2-1, with no clear D. Trimming stripped 3 bases from V and 3 bases from J, with 9 bases between. CDR1 is LGHNA and CDR2 is YNFKEQ in the germline V gene. The CDR3 totals 14 residues. The CDR3, as DNA: TGTGCCAGCAGCCAGTCAAGGAGCTACAATGAGCAGTTCTTC. Protein product: CASSQSRSYNEQFF.

The chain uses TRBV10-2 and TRBJ2-7; D is perhaps TRBD2 (6 bases). CDR3 size: 12 residues. V lost 3 bases, J lost 4 bases, and 7 bases lay in between. Germline values: CDR1 WSHSY, CDR2 SAAADI. In nucleotides, the CDR3 is TGCGCCAGCAGTGACCGGGGGTACGAGCAGTACTTC. Protein sequence: CASSDRGYEQYF.

This clone was seen once. V and J are TRBV14 and TRBJ1-2; perhaps TRBD1 as D (5 bases). Germline V gene data show CDR1 as SGHDN and CDR2 as FVKESK. V lost 0 bases to trimming and J lost 3 bases, with 14 bases between them. The CDR3 runs to 16 residues. CDR3 sequence (DNA): TGTGCCAGCAGCCAAGATCTGCCAGGGCCCTACTATGGCTACACCTTC. Translated, it gives CASSQDLPGPYYGYTF.

This clone was recorded once. This chain joins TRBV19 and TRBJ2-3, with TRBD1 identical over 7 bases. The CDR3 spans 16 residues. Germline loops: CDR1 LNHDA, CDR2 SQIVND (reference sequence). Trimming at V came to 1 base and at J to 2 bases, leaving 6 bases not matched to a gene. The DNA of the CDR3 is TGTGCCAGTAGTATAGCCCGGGACAGACCCACAGATACGCAGTATTTT. Residues: CASSIARDRPTDTQYF.

The V call is TRBV10-3, the J call TRBJ1-2, with D perhaps matching TRBD1 (5 bases). V lost 8 bases to trimming and J lost 4 bases, with 11 bases between them. CDR3 length: 12 amino acids. Germline V gene lookup returns CDR1 ENHRY and CDR2 SYGVKD. The CDR3 is CAIAGHIYGYTF. The CDR3, as DNA: TGTGCCATCGCAGGGCACATCTATGGCTACACCTTC.